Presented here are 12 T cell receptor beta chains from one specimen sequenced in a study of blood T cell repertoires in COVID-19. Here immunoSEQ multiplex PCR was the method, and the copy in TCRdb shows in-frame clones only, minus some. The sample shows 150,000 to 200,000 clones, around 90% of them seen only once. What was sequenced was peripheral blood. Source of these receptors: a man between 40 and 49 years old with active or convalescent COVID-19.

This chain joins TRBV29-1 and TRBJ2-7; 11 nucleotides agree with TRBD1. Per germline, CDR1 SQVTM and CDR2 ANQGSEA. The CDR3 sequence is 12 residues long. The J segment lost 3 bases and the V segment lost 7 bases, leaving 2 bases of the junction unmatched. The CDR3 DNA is TGCAGCGCGGGACAGGGGGACTACGAGCAGTACTTC. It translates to CSAGQGDYEQYF.

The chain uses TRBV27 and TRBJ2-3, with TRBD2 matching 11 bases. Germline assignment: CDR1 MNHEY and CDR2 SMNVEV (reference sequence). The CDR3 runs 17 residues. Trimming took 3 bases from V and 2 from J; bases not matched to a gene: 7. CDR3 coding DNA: TGTGCCAGCAGTTTCCGGCTAGCGGGGGGACTCACAGATACGCAGTATTTT. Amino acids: CASSFRLAGGLTDTQYF.

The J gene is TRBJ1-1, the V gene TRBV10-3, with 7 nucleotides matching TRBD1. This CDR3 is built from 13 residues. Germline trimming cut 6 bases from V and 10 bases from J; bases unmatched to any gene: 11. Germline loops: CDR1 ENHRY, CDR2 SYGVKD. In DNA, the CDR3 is TGTGCCATCAGCCTGCGACAGGGTGAAGGAGCTTTCTTT. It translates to CAISLRQGEGAFF.

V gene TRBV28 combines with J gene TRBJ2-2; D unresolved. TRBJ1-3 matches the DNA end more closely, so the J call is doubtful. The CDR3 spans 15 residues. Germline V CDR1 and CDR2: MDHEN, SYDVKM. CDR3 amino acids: CASSPGPSSGNTIYF. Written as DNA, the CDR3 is TGTGCCAGCAGTCCCGGGCCTAGCTCTGGAAACACCATATATTTT.

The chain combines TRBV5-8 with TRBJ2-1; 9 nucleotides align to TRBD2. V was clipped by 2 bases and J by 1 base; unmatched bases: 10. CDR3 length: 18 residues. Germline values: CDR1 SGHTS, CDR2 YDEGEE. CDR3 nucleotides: TGTGCCAGCAGCTTAGACCCCCTGCGGGGGGGATCCTACAATGAGCAGTTCTTC. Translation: CASSLDPLRGGSYNEQFF.

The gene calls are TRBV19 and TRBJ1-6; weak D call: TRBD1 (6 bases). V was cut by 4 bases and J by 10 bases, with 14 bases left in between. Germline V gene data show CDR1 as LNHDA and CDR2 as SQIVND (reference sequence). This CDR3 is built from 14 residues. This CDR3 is CASSTSTGFSPLHF. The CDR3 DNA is TGTGCCAGTAGTACTTCCACAGGGTTCTCACCCCTCCACTTT.

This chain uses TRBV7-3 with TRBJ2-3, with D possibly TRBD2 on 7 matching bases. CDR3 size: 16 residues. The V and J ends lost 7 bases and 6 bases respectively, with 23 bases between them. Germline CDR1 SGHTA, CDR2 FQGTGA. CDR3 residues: CASTPEGRGLQDTQYF. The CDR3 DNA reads TGTGCCAGCACCCCTGAGGGGCGGGGGCTTCAGGATACGCAGTATTTT.

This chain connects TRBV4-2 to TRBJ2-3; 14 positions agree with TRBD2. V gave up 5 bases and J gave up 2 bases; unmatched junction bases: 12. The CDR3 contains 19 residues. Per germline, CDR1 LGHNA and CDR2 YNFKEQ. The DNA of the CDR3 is TGTGCCAGCAGCTTCGGACTAGCGGGGGGCCCGGGAAACACAGATACGCAGTATTTT. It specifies CASSFGLAGGPGNTDTQYF.

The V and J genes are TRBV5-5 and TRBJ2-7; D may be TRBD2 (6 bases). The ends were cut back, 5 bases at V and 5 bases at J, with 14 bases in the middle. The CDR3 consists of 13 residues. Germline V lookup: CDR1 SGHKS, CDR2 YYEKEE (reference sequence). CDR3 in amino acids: CASRAAGGDEQYF. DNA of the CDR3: TGTGCCAGCAGGGCCGCCGGGGGAGACGAGCAGTACTTC.

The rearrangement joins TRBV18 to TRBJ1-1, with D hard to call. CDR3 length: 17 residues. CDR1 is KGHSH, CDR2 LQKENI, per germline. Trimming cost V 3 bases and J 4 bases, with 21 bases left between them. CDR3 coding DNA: TGTGCCAGCTCACCGGAGGGCGTCGGCCAAATAGGCACTGAAGCTTTCTTT. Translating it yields CASSPEGVGQIGTEAFF.

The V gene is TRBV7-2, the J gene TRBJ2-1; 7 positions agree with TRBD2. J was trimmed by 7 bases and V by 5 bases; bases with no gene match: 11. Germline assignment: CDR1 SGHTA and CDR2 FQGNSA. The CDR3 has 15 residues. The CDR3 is CASSPRTRSGNEQFF. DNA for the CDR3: TGTGCCAGCAGCCCCCGGACTAGGTCGGGGAATGAGCAGTTCTTC.

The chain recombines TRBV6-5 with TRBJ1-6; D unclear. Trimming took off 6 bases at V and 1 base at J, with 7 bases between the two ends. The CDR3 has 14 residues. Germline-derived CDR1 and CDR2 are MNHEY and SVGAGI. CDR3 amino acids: CASREGSYNSPLHF. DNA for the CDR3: TGTGCCAGCAGAGAGGGTTCCTATAATTCACCCCTCCACTTT.